The present entry profiles one T cell receptor beta chain with its context. Its target antigen remains unknown. Base qualities are not recorded, but no much larger clone differs from it by a single base. This sample is part of a study of PD-1 blockade in classical Hodgkin lymphoma (TCRdb year 2020). A note on the overall study: Nivolumab dosing was 3 mg/kg intravenously every 2 weeks, continuing until either disease progression or unacceptable toxicity. To define a peripheral blood immune signature of response to PD-1 blockade in classical Hodgkin lymphoma, the study combined TCR beta sequencing with CyTOF. The research as a whole found: Baseline diversity similar to that of newly diagnosed patients was observed in trial patients achieving complete response, whereas significantly lower diversity was observed in partial responders and progressors. The study covered only a single clinical trial cohort, and the causes of the repertoire differences, possibly disease activity or prior therapy, were still not defined. CD4+ but not CD8+ TCR diversity rose significantly by C4D1 (p=0.0027 vs p=0.16), most apparent in complete responders (p=0.02). Baseline TCR diversity was reported to be lower in newly diagnosed patients than in healthy donors, and even lower in relapsed/refractory patients. Diversity was lower in patients who began nivolumab less than 1 year after ASCT, so these patients were left out of later analyses to avoid confounding by immune reconstitution.

The time point label, read with the paper, signifies: cycle 2 day 1 (C2D1) of nivolumab. Relapse after autologous stem cell transplantation had occurred in all trial patients, and cohorts A, B and C were distinguished by prior brentuximab vedotin exposure. A total of roughly 57 patients with relapsed/refractory classical Hodgkin lymphoma made up the trial cohort, and each patient's best overall response was complete response, partial response or progressive disease. Single-agent nivolumab was administered to trial patients in the multi-cohort phase II CheckMate 205 trial. An independent review committee assessed best overall response by applying the 2007 International Working Group response criteria. Trial PBMCs were obtained immediately prior to nivolumab initiation (C1D1) and on therapy at cycle 2 day 1 and cycle 4 day 1. Peripheral blood was collected in 8 mL Vacutainer Cell Preparation Tubes, from which PBMCs were isolated by centrifugation and then cryopreserved.

The CDR3 runs 14 amino acids, cysteine and phenylalanine included. Only the CDR3 DNA is retained, 42 bases long and in frame from the first base. CDR1 and CDR2 are drawn from the germline V gene: SGHTA, FQGNSA. Trimming takes 8 bases off V and 0 bases off J; junction bases not matched to a gene: 5. The Qiagen DNeasy kit was used to extract genomic DNA both from unsorted PBMCs and from the negatively selected CD4+ and CD8+ fractions. TCR beta CDR3 regions were subjected to amplification by immunoSEQ multiplex PCR with primers that anneal to V and J segments. A synthetic immune receptor repertoire was used to minimize amplification bias, and any residual bias was removed computationally once sequencing was done. The paper's processing steps were these. Custom Python scripts were used to quantify repertoire diversity as the Shannon entropy index. The unsorted, CD4+ and CD8+ repertoires were each analyzed separately, with the exception of combined analyses, where CD4+ and CD8+ sequences were merged in silico. Clonal expansion was defined as a frequency increase of at least 2-fold after treatment compared with C1D1, and clones undetected at baseline were assigned a pseudocount of 0.5. Clones with 0 or 1 copy at C1D1 were classified as singleton clones, and clones with 2 or more copies were classified as non-singleton clones. Clones expanded in unsorted samples were labelled as CD4+, CD8+ or unknown by matching protein sequences in sorted samples from the same patient. Diversity changes from C1D1 to C4D1 were tested in paired samples using Wilcoxon tests. TCRdb's version of the immuneACCESS table is confined to in-frame rearrangements and falls short of the full clone set. An unresolved V gene accounts for under half of the shortfall where checked; the remainder is of unknown origin. The DNA was the basis for D and trimming; V, J and clone size are from that table. The sample table shows 90,000 to 100,000 clones, and roughly 81% are seen once. The ten largest account for approximately 15% of the sample.

This chain is built from TRBV7-2 and TRBJ2-7, and TRBD2 matches 9 of the central bases. Sequences were derived from peripheral blood mononuclear cells (PBMCs), sampled before the second cycle of nivolumab. The receptor's source is a human donor with classical Hodgkin lymphoma. The DNA sequence reads TGTGCCAGCGGGGCGGGAGGGAGCTCCTACGAGCAGTACTTC. Translated, this is CASGAGGSSYEQYF.